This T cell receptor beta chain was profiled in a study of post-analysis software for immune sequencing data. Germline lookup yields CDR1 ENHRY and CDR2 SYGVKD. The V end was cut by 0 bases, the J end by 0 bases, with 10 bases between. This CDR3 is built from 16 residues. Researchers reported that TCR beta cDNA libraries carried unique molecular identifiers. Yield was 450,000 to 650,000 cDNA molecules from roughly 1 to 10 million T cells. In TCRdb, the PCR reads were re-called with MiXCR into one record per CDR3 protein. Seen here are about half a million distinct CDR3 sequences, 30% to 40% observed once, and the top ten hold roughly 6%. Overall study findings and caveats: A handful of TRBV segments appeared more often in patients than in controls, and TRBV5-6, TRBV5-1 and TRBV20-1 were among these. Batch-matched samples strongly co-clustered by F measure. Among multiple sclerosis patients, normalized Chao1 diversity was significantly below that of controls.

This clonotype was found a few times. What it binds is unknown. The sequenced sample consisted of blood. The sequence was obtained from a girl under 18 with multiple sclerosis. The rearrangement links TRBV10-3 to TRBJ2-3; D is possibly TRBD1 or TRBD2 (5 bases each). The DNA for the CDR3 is TGTGCCATCAGTGAGTCATGGGGGAATAGCACAGATACGCAGTATTTT. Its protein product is CAISESWGNSTDTQYF.